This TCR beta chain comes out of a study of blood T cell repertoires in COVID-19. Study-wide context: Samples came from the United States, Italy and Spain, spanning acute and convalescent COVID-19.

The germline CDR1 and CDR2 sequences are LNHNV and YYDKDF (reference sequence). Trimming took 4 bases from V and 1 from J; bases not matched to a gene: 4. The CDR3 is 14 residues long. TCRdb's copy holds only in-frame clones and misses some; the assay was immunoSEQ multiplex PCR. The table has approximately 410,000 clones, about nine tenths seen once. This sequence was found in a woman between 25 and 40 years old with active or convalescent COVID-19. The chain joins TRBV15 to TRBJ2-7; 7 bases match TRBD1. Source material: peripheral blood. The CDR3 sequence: CATSMGQSSYEQYF. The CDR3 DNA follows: TGTGCCACCAGCATGGGACAGTCTTCCTACGAGCAGTACTTC.